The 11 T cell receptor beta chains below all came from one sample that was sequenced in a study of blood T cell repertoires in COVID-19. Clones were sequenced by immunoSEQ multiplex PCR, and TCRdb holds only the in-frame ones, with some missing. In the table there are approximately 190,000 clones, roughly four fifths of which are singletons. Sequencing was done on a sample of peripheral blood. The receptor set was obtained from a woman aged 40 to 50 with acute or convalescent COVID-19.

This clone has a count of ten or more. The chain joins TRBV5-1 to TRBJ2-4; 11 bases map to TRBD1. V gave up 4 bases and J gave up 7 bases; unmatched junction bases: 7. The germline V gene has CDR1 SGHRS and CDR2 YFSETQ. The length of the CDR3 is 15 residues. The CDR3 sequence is CASSNGQGAGNIQYF. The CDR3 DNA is TGCGCCAGCAGCAACGGACAGGGGGCAGGGAACATTCAGTACTTC.

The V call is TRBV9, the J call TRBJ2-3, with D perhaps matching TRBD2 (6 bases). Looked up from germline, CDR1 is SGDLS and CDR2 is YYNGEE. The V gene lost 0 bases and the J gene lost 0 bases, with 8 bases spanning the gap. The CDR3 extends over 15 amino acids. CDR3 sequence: CASSVEGRSTDTQYF. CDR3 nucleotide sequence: TGTGCCAGCAGCGTAGAAGGGAGGAGCACAGATACGCAGTATTTT.

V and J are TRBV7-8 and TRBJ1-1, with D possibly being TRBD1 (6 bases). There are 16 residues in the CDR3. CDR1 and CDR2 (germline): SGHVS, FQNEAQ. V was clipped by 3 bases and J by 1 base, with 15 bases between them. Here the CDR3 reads CASSFDPSGANTEAFF. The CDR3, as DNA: TGTGCCAGCAGCTTCGACCCCTCAGGGGCGAACACTGAAGCTTTCTTT.

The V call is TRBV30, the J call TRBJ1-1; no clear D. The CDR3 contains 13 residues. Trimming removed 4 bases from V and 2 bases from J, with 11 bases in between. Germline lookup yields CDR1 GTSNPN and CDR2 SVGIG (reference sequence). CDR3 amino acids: CAWMIRTNTEAFF. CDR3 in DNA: TGTGCCTGGATGATCAGGACTAACACTGAAGCTTTCTTT. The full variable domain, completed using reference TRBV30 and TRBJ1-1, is SQTIHQWPATLVQPVGSPLSLECTVEGTSNPNLYWYRQAAGRGLQLLFYSVGIGQISSEVPQNLSASRPQDRQFILSSKKLLLSDSGFYLCAWMIRTNTEAFFGQGTRLTVV.

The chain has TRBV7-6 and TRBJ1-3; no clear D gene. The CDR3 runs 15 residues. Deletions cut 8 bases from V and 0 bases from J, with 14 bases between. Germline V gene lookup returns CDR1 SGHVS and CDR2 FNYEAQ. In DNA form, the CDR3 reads TGTGCCAGCTCCCCCGGGAGCCTCTCTGGAAACACCATATATTTT. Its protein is CASSPGSLSGNTIYF.

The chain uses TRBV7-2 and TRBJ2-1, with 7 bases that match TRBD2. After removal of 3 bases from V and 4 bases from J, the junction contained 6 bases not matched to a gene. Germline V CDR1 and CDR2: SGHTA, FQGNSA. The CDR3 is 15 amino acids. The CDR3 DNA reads TGTGCCAGCAGCTTCGGCGGCGGGGGATACAATGAGCAGTTCTTC. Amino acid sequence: CASSFGGGGYNEQFF.

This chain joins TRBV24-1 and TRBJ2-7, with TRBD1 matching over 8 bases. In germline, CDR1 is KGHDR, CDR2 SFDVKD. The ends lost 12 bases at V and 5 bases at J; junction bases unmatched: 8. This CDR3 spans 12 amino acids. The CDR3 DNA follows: TGTGCCGCCGCGGACAGGGACCACGAGCAGTACTTC. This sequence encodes CAAADRDHEQYF.

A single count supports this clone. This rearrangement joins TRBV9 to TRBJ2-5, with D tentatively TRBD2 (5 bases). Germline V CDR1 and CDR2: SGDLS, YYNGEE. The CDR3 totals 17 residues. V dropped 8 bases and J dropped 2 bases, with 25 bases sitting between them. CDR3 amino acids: CASPAGVIPPKQETQYF. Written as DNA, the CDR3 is TGTGCCAGTCCTGCCGGGGTGATCCCCCCCAAACAAGAGACCCAGTACTTC.

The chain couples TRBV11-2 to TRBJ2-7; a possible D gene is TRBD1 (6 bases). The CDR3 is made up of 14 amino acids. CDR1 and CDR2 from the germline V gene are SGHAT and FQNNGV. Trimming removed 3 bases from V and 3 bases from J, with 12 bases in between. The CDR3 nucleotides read TGTGCCAGCAGCTTTGGACAGAGGAACTACGAGCAGTACTTC. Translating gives CASSFGQRNYEQYF.

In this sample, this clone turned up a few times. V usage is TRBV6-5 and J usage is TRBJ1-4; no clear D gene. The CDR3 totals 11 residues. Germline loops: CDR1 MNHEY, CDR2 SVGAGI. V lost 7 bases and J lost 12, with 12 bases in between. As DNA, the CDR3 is TGTGCCAGCATCGATTTTCGGGAACTGTTTTTT. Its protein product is CASIDFRELFF.

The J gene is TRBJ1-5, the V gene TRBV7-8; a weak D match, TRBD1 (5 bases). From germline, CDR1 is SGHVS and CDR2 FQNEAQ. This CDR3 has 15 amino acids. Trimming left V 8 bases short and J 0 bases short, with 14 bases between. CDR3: CASADIIHSNQPQHF. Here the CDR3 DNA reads TGTGCCAGCGCGGACATTATCCATAGCAATCAGCCCCAGCATTTT.